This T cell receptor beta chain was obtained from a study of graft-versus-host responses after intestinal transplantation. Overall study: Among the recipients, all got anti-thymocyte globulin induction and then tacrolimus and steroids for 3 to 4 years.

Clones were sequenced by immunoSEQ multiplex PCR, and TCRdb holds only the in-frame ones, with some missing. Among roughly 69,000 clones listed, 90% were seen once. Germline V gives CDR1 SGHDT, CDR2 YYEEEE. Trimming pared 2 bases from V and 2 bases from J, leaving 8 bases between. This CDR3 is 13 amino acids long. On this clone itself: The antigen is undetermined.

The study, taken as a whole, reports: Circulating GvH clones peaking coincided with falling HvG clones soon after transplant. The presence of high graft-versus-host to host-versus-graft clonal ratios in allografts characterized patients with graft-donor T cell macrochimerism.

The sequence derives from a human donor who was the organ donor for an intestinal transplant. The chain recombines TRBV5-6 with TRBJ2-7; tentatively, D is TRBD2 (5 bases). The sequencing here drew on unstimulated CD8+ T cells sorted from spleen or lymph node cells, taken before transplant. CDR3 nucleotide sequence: TGTGCCAGCAGCTTTGCCGGGACCTACGAGCAGTACTTC. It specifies CASSFAGTYEQYF.